The 14 T cell receptor beta chains below all came from one sample that was sequenced in a study of blood T cells in healthy people across ages. Together with a sample-barcoded 5' primer, a J-beta primer mix was included in a second PCR lasting 7 to 11 cycles. TCRdb fed the 5' RACE reads into MiXCR, producing one record per CDR3 protein. The table lists about 1.7 million distinct CDR3 sequences, 28% of them singletons, with 7.7% in the top ten. The sample consisted of blood. These receptor sequences come from a young woman in good health.

The chain carries TRBV7-2 and TRBJ1-1; no firm D call. CDR1 is SGHTA, CDR2 FQGNSA, per germline. The CDR3 runs to 12 residues. Trimming took off 3 bases at V and 6 bases at J, with 8 bases between the two ends. The CDR3 DNA reads TGTGCCAGCAGCTTCCCAGTGTCTGAAGCTTTCTTT. Translated: CASSFPVSEAFF.

This clonotype was detected a few times. It may be a read error: a sequence one base away is much more abundant. The V gene is TRBV12-3 or TRBV12-4, the J gene TRBJ2-1; D might be TRBD2 (5 bases). The CDR3 contains 16 residues. Deletions cut 3 bases from V and 5 bases from J, with 17 bases between. The CDR3 sequence: CASSFGLARADNEQFF. CDR3 coding DNA: TGTGCCAGCAGTTTCGGGTTAGCGAGAGCGGACAATGAGCAGTTCTTC.

At least ten counts were recorded for this clonotype. V is TRBV20-1 and J is TRBJ2-7; D is undetermined. Germline CDR1 reads DFQATT; CDR2 reads SNEGSKA (reference sequence). Trimming removed 2 bases at V and 0 bases at J, with 8 bases between. The CDR3 covers 13 residues. The CDR3 loop reads CSARTYSSYEQYF. The CDR3 DNA is TGCAGTGCTAGAACCTACAGCTCCTACGAGCAGTACTTC.

This clonotype came up many times. V and J are TRBV15 and TRBJ2-3; D unresolved. The length of the CDR3 is 16 residues. V dropped 0 bases and J dropped 0 bases, with 10 bases sitting between them. Germline loops: CDR1 LNHNV, CDR2 YYDKDF (reference sequence). The CDR3 reads CATSREKAASTDTQYF. The CDR3 DNA is TGTGCCACCAGCAGAGAGAAGGCAGCCAGCACAGATACGCAGTATTTT.

This clonotype was counted at least ten times. The chain is built from TRBV29-1 and TRBJ2-7, with 9 bases aligning to TRBD1. This CDR3 spans 16 amino acids. Trimming removed 0 bases from V and 1 base from J; junction bases left unmatched: 7. CDR1 and CDR2 from the germline V gene are SQVTM and ANQGSEA. CDR3 in amino acids: CSVEEGRTGESYEQYF. The DNA for the CDR3 is TGCAGCGTTGAAGAAGGCCGGACAGGGGAGTCCTACGAGCAGTACTTC.

The chain uses TRBV3-1 and TRBJ2-1; possibly TRBD2 for D (6 bases). The ends were cut back, 2 bases at V and 7 bases at J, with 15 bases in the middle. The CDR3 covers 15 residues. Per germline, CDR1 LGHDT and CDR2 YNNKEL (reference sequence). CDR3 DNA sequence: TGTGCCAGCAGCCAATGGCTAAGGCGGGGTAATGAGCAGTTCTTC. This codes for CASSQWLRRGNEQFF.

The chain uses TRBV12-3 or TRBV12-4 and TRBJ1-1, with TRBD1 matching over 9 bases. CDR3 length: 16 amino acids. V dropped 9 bases and J dropped 0; count of bases not matched to a gene: 11. The CDR3 protein is CASTSMGQGMNTEAFF. CDR3 in DNA: TGTGCCAGTACCAGTATGGGACAGGGAATGAACACTGAAGCTTTCTTT.

The V gene is TRBV7-9, the J gene TRBJ2-6, with D possibly matching TRBD2 (5 bases). The CDR3 runs 18 residues. Looked up from germline, CDR1 is SEHNR and CDR2 is FQNEAQ (reference sequence). Trimming removed 0 bases at V and 3 bases at J, with 15 bases between. CDR3 sequence (DNA): TGTGCCAGCAGCTTAGCTCCAGGTGGAGGAAATGGGGCCAACGTCCTGACTTTC. It specifies CASSLAPGGGNGANVLTF.

This clonotype was observed a few times. V and J are TRBV20-1 and TRBJ2-1; 9 positions agree with TRBD1. The germline V gene has CDR1 DFQATT and CDR2 SNEGSKA (reference sequence). Germline trimming cut 0 bases from V and 6 bases from J; bases unmatched to any gene: 9. The CDR3 totals 16 residues. The CDR3 DNA reads as TGCAGTGCTAGAGAACCCGGGACAGGGATTTTCAATGAGCAGTTCTTC. Protein sequence: CSAREPGTGIFNEQFF.

At least ten counts were recorded for this clonotype. V gene TRBV24-1 combines with J gene TRBJ2-1; 10 bases map to TRBD1. CDR1 KGHDR and CDR2 SFDVKD come from the germline V gene. Trimming removed 3 bases from V and 4 bases from J; junction bases left unmatched: 5. The CDR3 totals 16 residues. Here the CDR3 reads CATSDPGQGQYNEQFF. CDR3 coding DNA: TGTGCCACCAGTGATCCGGGACAGGGGCAATACAATGAGCAGTTCTTC.

This clonotype showed up just once. One junction end disagrees with the germline gene, perhaps due to a read error. The gene calls are TRBV18 and TRBJ2-7; tentative D call: TRBD1 (5 bases). The germline gives CDR1 KGHSH, CDR2 LQKENI. The CDR3 is 14 residues long. The CDR3 sequence is CVSSPTDSSYEQYF. CDR3 sequence (DNA): TGTGTCAGCTCACCGACAGATAGCTCCTACGAGCAGTACTTC.

The V call is TRBV29-1, the J call TRBJ1-1; D is possibly TRBD1 (5 bases). Per the germline V gene, CDR1 is SQVTM and CDR2 is ANQGSEA. The CDR3 is 11 residues long. DNA for the CDR3: TGCAATGGGGGGGAATCCTGTGAAGCTTTCTTT. It translates to CNGGESCEAFF.

The V and J genes are TRBV5-1 and TRBJ2-3; D is possibly TRBD2 (7 bases). This CDR3 is built from 16 residues. Per germline, CDR1 SGHRS and CDR2 YFSETQ. With 1 base removed from V and 6 bases from J, the gap between germline ends came to 18 bases. Here the CDR3 DNA reads TGCGCCAGCAGCTTGAGGGGGGGACTCCGATCGGATACGCAGTATTTT. Translated, it gives CASSLRGGLRSDTQYF.

This rearrangement joins TRBV6-6 to TRBJ1-2, with D uncertain. The CDR3 is 15 residues long. In germline, CDR1 is MNHNY, CDR2 SVGAGI (reference sequence). V dropped 5 bases and J dropped 5 bases, with 18 bases sitting between them. The CDR3 coding sequence is TGTGCCAGCAGTGTTATGGGAAGGGAGTCGTATGGCTACACCTTC. Translated, it gives CASSVMGRESYGYTF.